These T cell receptor beta chains were read from a single sample in a study of T cells in localized non-small cell lung cancer. Data came from immunoSEQ multiplex PCR; TCRdb stores just in-frame clones and leaves some out. The profile covers around 78,000 clones, with 88% appearing a single time and 20% to 25% taken by the ten largest. Specimen: peripheral blood, collected before any cancer treatment. Receptors were obtained from a woman between 35 and 70 years old with stage I squamous cell lung carcinoma. CDR3s include the opening cysteine and the closing phenylalanine or tryptophan. D genes are given only for firm matches. A clone size is listed for some rows: how often the clone was seen (once, few, many), or a class if it is expanded.

>NA|TRBV6-1|TRBJ1-3|NA
TGTGCCAGCAGCACTAGCTCTGGAAACACCATATATTTT
CASSTSSGNTIYF
>TRBD1|TRBV19|TRBJ1-5|once
TGTGCCAGTAGTATGGACAGGGAATATCAGCCCCAGCATTTT
CASSMDREYQPQHF
>TRBD1|TRBV23-1|TRBJ1-2|once
TGCGCCAGCAGTCATTCCGGGACAGGTTATGGCTACACCTTC
CASSHSGTGYGYTF
>NA|TRBV2|TRBJ1-1|NA
TGTGCCAGCAGTGTTACAATGGGAACGGCTGAAGCTTTCTTT
CASSVTMGTAEAFF
>NA|TRBV25-1|TRBJ2-7|NA
TGTGCCAGCAGCCACAGACAATCCTACGAGCAGTACTTC
CASSHRQSYEQYF
>TRBD2|TRBV5-4|TRBJ2-5|NA
TGTGCCAGCAGCTTCGGGGGGTGGCAAGAGACCCAGTACTTC
CASSFGGWQETQYF
>TRBD1|TRBV19|TRBJ2-7|NA
TGTGCCAGTAGTATTAAATGGGGGACAGGCTTCTACGAGCAGTACTTC
CASSIKWGTGFYEQYF
>TRBD1|TRBV4-1|TRBJ1-4|NA
TGCGCCAGCAGCCAACCCACAGGGGTGGTTAATGAAAAACTGTTTTTT
CASSQPTGVVNEKLFF
>TRBD2|TRBV6-5|TRBJ2-5|once
TGTGCCAGCAGTTCGACTAGCGGGGTTAAAGAGACCCAGTACTTC
CASSSTSGVKETQYF
>TRBD1|TRBV7-6|TRBJ1-3|NA
TGTGCCAGCAGCCGGCCAGGGGGCGCCTCTGGAAACACCATATATTTT
CASSRPGGASGNTIYF